This TCR beta chain came from a study of tumor and adjacent non-tumor tissue in lung cancer. This CDR3 region has 14 residues. Trimming stripped 4 bases from V and 1 base from J, with 11 bases between. CDR1 is LGHNA and CDR2 is YNFKEQ in the germline V gene. RNA was extracted from bulk tissue without any cell sorting. More than 3 cm separated this lung sample from the edge of the tumor. Three rounds of nested PCR, following a modified ARM-PCR protocol, produced the TCRbeta library. TCRdb used MiXCR to reprocess the multiplex PCR reads, holding one entry per CDR3 protein. There are fewer than 55,000 distinct CDR3 sequences in the sample; approximately 60% occur only once, and roughly 19% lies in the top ten.

V usage is TRBV4-2 and J usage is TRBJ2-7; either TRBD1 or TRBD2 may supply D (5 bases each). The sequence came from a middle-aged woman with non-small cell lung cancer. The specimen sequenced was distant non-tumor lung tissue. CDR3: CASSPWGSSYEQYF. CDR3 sequence (DNA): TGTGCCAGCAGCCCATGGGGGAGTTCCTACGAGCAGTACTTC.